What follows describes a single TCR beta chain. These data originate in a study of early T cells in non-severe SARS-CoV-2 infection. Attached unique molecular identifiers marked individual cDNA molecules. MiXCR, run by TCRdb on the 5' RACE reads, gives a single entry per CDR3 protein. This sample carries around 99,000 distinct CDR3 sequences, 11% of them seen once, and the ten largest clones take approximately 7.3%. The CDR3 consists of 15 residues. CDR1 is MNHNY and CDR2 is SVGAGI in the germline V gene (reference sequence). With 5 bases removed from V and 0 bases from J, the gap between germline ends came to 13 bases.

The clonotype originates from an adult who was a healthcare worker with PCR-confirmed SARS-CoV-2 infection or an uninfected control (not recorded which). The sequenced material came from whole blood. J is TRBJ1-2 and V is TRBV6-6; D is possibly TRBD1 (6 bases). This chain's CDR3 is CASSAQGTANYGYTF. The CDR3 DNA reads as TGTGCCAGCAGTGCGCAGGGGACCGCTAACTATGGCTACACCTTC.